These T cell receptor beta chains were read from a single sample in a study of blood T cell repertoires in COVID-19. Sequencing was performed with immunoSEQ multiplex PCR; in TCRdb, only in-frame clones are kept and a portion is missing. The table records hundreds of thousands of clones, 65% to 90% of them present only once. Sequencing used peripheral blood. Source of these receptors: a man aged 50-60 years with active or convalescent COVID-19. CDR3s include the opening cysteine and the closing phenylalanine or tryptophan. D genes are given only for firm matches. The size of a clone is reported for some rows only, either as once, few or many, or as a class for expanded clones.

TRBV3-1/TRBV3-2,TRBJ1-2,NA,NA,TGTGCCAGCAGCCACGGACAACACTATGGCTACACCTTC,CASSHGQHYGYTF
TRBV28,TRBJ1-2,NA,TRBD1,TGTGCCAGCAGTTTAGGGACAGATTTCTATGGCTACACCTTC,CASSLGTDFYGYTF
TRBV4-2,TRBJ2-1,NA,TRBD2,TGTGCCAGCAGCCAAGGACTAGCGGGAGAGGCTGAGCAGTTCTTC,CASSQGLAGEAEQFF
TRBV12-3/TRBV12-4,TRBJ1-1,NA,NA,TGTGCCAGCAGTTTACAGGGAGAAGCTTTCTTT,CASSLQGEAFF
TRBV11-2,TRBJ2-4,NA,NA,TGTGCCAGCAGCTTAGAGCGGTTAGCCAAAAACATTCAGTACTTC,CASSLERLAKNIQYF
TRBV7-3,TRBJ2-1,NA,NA,TGTGCCAGCAGCCTCGCGAACATGGGGGGATATGAGCAGTTCTTC,CASSLANMGGYEQFF
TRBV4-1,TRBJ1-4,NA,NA,TGCGCCAGCAGCCCAGCCCCCCGGAGTAGGAATGAAAAACTGTTTTTT,CASSPAPRSRNEKLFF
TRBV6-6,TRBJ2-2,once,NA,TGTGCCACCCGACTAGATAACACCGGGGAGCTGTTTTTT,CATRLDNTGELFF
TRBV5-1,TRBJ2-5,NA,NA,TGCGCCAGCAGCTTCGGGGGAGAGGGGGAGACCCAGTACTTC,CASSFGGEGETQYF
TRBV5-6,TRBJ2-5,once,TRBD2,TGTGCCAGCAGCTTGTGGGTTATGGCGGGAGCTCGAGAGACCCAGTACTTC,CASSLWVMAGARETQYF
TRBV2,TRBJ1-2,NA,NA,TGTGCCAGCAGTGGAAACTGGGCGCAGAACTATGGCTACACCTTC,CASSGNWAQNYGYTF
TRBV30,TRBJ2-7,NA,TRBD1,TGTGCCTGGAGCGGGACAGGGCCCTACGAGCAGTACTTC,CAWSGTGPYEQYF
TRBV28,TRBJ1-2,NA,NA,TGTGCCAGCAGTGATCCGCGGACAGACAGCTATGGCTACACCTTC,CASSDPRTDSYGYTF
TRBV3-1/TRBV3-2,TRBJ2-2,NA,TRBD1,TGTGCCAGCAGCATCCAACCCGGGACAGGGCCCGGGGAGCTGTTTTTT,CASSIQPGTGPGELFF
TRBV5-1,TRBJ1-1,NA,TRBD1,TGCGCCAGCAGCTTGGAGGGACAGCTTATGAACACTGAAGCTTTCTTT,CASSLEGQLMNTEAFF
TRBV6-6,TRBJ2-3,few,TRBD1,TGTGCCAGCAGCACTAGGACAGGGACTGGTGGAGATACGCAGTATTTT,CASSTRTGTGGDTQYF
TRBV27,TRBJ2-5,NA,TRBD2,TGTGCCAGCAGTCCAGGGAGGGCCACCCACCTAGAGACCCAGTACTTC,CASSPGRATHLETQYF
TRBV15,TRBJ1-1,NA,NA,TGTGCCACCAGCGGATGGGCAGCAATGGGGAGCAACACTGAAGCTTTCTTT,CATSGWAAMGSNTEAFF
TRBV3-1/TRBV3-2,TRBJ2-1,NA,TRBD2,TGTGCCAGCTCAACTAGCGGGAGGGTCCACAATGAGCAGTTCTTC,CASSTSGRVHNEQFF
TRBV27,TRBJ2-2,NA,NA,TGTGCCAGCAGTTCCTCCTTAGCACATCTCCTCACCGGGGAGCTGTTTTTT,CASSSSLAHLLTGELFF
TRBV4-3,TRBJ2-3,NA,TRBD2,TGCGCCAGCAGCCAAGGATTAGCGGGAGTCGGTAGCACAGATACGCAGTATTTT,CASSQGLAGVGSTDTQYF
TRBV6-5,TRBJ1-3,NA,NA,TGTGCCAGCAGCCCCCGAGAGGGTTCTGGAAACACCATATATTTT,CASSPREGSGNTIYF
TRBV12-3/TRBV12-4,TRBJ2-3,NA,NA,TGTGCCAGCAGTAAGAGGGCGGATACGCAGTATTTT,CASSKRADTQYF
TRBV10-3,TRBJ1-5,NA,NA,TGTGCCATCAGTGTTATGGAGGGGCTCAATCAGCCCCAGCATTTT,CAISVMEGLNQPQHF
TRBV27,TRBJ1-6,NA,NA,TGTGCCAGCAGTTTTCTTCTAGGGAGGAACTATAATTCACCCCTCCACTTT,CASSFLLGRNYNSPLHF
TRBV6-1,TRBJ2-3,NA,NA,TGTGTCAGCAGTGGTACTCCCCGACAGGTAAGAGCGCGTAACACAGATACGCAGTATTTT,CVSSGTPRQVRARNTDTQYF
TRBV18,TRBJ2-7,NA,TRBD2,TGTGCCAGCTCACGGGCTAGCGGATACGAGCAGTACTTC,CASSRASGYEQYF
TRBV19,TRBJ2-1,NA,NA,TGTGCCAGTAGTATAGATCTGGCAGGGATCATTCCTCATGAGCAGTTCTTC,CASSIDLAGIIPHEQFF
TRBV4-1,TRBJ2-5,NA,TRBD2,TGCGCCAGCAGCCATACCGCTCTAGCGGGGCTCCAAGAGACCCAGTACTTC,CASSHTALAGLQETQYF
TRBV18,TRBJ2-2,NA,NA,TGTGCCAGCTCACCAGACAGAAGGACCGGGGAGCTGTTTTTT,CASSPDRRTGELFF
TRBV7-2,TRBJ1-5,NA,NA,TGTGCCAGCAGCTTCCCTTCCCAGCCCCAGCATTTT,CASSFPSQPQHF
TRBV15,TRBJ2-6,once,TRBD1,TGTGCCACCAGCTTACTTCCGGGACAGGGGAGCTCTGGGGCCAACGTCCTGACTTTC,CATSLLPGQGSSGANVLTF
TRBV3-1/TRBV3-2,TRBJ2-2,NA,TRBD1,TGTGCCAGCAGCCAAGGACAAGGGACAGGGGGCACCGGGGAGCTGTTTTTT,CASSQGQGTGGTGELFF
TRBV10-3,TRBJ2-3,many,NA,TGTGCCATCAGGGGGGGTCTAGCACCATCAGATACGCAGTATTTT,CAIRGGLAPSDTQYF
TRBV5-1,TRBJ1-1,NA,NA,TGCGCCAGCAGCTTGAACGCAGGTAACACTGAAGCTTTCTTT,CASSLNAGNTEAFF
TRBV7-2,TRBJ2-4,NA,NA,TGTGCCAGCAGCTTAGCGCACGGCGGGATAGCCAAAAACATTCAGTACTTC,CASSLAHGGIAKNIQYF
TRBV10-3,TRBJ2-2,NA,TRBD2,TGTGCCATCAGTGATCGGTCTAGCGGGAGGGTGAACACCGGGGAGCTGTTTTTT,CAISDRSSGRVNTGELFF
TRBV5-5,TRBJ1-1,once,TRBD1,TGTGCCAGCAGCTTTTTGGGACAGCGGAACACTGAAGCTTTCTTT,CASSFLGQRNTEAFF
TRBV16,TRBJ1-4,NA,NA,TGTGCCAGCAGCCCCCACGGGGCAACTAATGAAAAACTGTTTTTT,CASSPHGATNEKLFF
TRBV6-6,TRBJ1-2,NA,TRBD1,TGTGCCAGCAGTTACTCGCCGGACAGGGGATATGGCTACACCTTC,CASSYSPDRGYGYTF
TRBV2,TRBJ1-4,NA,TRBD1,TGTGCCAGCAGCCCTCGGACAGGGGGCAACGAAAAACTGTTTTTT,CASSPRTGGNEKLFF
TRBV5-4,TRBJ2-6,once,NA,TGTGCCAGCAGCTCCCGCTCTGGGGCCAACGTCCTGACTTTC,CASSSRSGANVLTF
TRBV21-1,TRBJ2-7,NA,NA,TGTGCCAGCAGCAAACCCCCCAAGGGACAGGGAAACGAGCAGTACTTC,CASSKPPKGQGNEQYF
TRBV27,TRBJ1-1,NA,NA,TGTGCCAGCAGTTTCCGAGCAGGGTGGAATGCTTTCTTT,CASSFRAGWNAFF
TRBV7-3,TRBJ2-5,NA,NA,TGTGCCAGCAGCTCACAGTCAGAAGAGACCCAGTACTTC,CASSSQSEETQYF
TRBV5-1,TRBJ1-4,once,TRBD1,TGCGCCAGCAGCATCGGGCGCGGACAGGGGAATGAAAAACTGTTTTTT,CASSIGRGQGNEKLFF
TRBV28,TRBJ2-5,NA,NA,TGTGCCAGCAGTTTTCCCCGGGAAGGGTGGCAAGAGACCCAGTACTTC,CASSFPREGWQETQYF
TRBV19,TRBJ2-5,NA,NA,TGTGCCAGTAGCTCCGGGGGTGGTCTGGAGACCCAGTACTTC,CASSSGGGLETQYF
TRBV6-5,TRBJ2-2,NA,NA,TGCTCCAGCCAGGGGCACGTCGGGGAGCTGTTTTTT,CSSQGHVGELFF
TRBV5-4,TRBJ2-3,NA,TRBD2,TGTGCCAGCAGCTCCAGTAAGACTAGCGGGAGTAGGGCAGATACGCAGTATTTT,CASSSSKTSGSRADTQYF